These 10 T cell receptor beta chains share one sample of origin, sequenced in a study of blood T cells in healthy people across ages. The use of a sample-barcoded 5' primer and a J-beta primer mix characterized a second PCR of roughly 7 to 11 cycles. MiXCR, run by TCRdb on the 5' RACE reads, gives a single entry per CDR3 protein. The repertoire includes roughly 1.5 million distinct CDR3 sequences, 40% to 45% of them detected once, and about 4% sits in the top ten. Sequencing was done on a sample of blood. Every receptor here comes from a woman under 30 in good health.

The chain uses TRBV7-9 and TRBJ1-5; no clear D gene. Trimming pared 5 bases from V and 5 bases from J, leaving 10 bases between. The CDR3 totals 13 residues. From germline, CDR1 is SEHNR and CDR2 FQNEAQ (reference sequence). CDR3 in amino acids: CASSPAPDQPQHF. For the CDR3, the DNA is TGTGCCAGCAGCCCTGCGCCGGATCAGCCCCAGCATTTT. The full variable domain, in which reference TRBV7-9 and TRBJ1-5 provide the parts outside the CDR3, is DTGVSQNPRHKITKRGQNVTFRCDPISEHNRLYWYRQTLGQGPEFLTYFQNEAQLEKSRLLSDRFSAERPKGSFSTLEIQRTEQGDSAMYLCASSPAPDQPQHFGDGTRLSIL.

This clonotype has just one count. The V and J genes are TRBV7-2 and TRBJ2-3; D might be TRBD2 (6 bases). The CDR3 length is 15 residues. Trimming removed 2 bases at V and 4 bases at J, with 13 bases between. Germline V gene data show CDR1 as SGHTA and CDR2 as FQGNSA. CDR3 region: CASSLWLGGADTQYF. The CDR3 coding sequence is TGTGCCAGCAGCTTATGGTTGGGGGGTGCAGATACGCAGTATTTT.

The table lists this clonotype with many counts. The chain has TRBV7-2 and TRBJ1-1, with 7 bases lining up with TRBD1. The CDR3 runs 11 residues. From germline, CDR1 is SGHTA and CDR2 FQGNSA. The V gene end was trimmed by 4 bases and the J gene end by 7 bases; junction bases not matched to a gene: 0. CDR3 sequence: CASSWDSEAFF. The CDR3 nucleotides are TGTGCCAGCAGCTGGGACAGTGAAGCTTTCTTT.

This clonotype occurred a few times. The genes are TRBV6-5 and TRBJ1-4; D call uncertain. CDR1 is MNHEY, CDR2 SVGAGI, per germline. V was clipped by 7 bases and J by 3 bases, with 9 bases between them. This CDR3 region has 13 residues. CDR3 sequence: CASKDRPNEKLFF. CDR3 nucleotide sequence: TGTGCCAGCAAGGACCGGCCTAATGAAAAACTGTTTTTT.

The chain joins TRBV11-2 to TRBJ1-6; perhaps TRBD1 as D (6 bases). This CDR3 has 16 residues. Germline values: CDR1 SGHAT, CDR2 FQNNGV. The V end was cut by 11 bases, the J end by 9 bases, with 26 bases between. CDR3 in amino acids: CAGNNRDTESRSPLHF. The CDR3 nucleotides read TGTGCCGGCAACAACCGGGACACCGAGTCTCGTTCACCCCTCCACTTT.

This sequence joins TRBV15 and TRBJ2-1, with 7 bases fitting TRBD2. The CDR3 covers 16 residues. The J segment lost 13 bases and the V segment lost 4 bases, leaving 19 bases of the junction unmatched. The V gene's germline CDR1 is LNHNV and CDR2 YYDKDF (reference sequence). The CDR3 sequence: CATSTGKTSLPWTQFF. Here the CDR3 DNA reads TGTGCCACCAGCACCGGGAAGACTAGCCTCCCATGGACCCAGTTCTTC.

In its sample, this clonotype was seen a few times. V usage is TRBV4-2 and J usage is TRBJ1-5; unclear D gene. Between the trimmed V and J ends, which lost 0 bases and 7 bases, there was a span of 16 bases. The V gene's germline CDR1 is LGHNA and CDR2 YNFKEQ. The CDR3 has 16 residues. The CDR3 here is CASSQDRVSVRQPQHF. The CDR3 DNA follows: TGTGCCAGCAGCCAAGATCGGGTTTCTGTTAGGCAGCCCCAGCATTTT.

This clonotype was counted only a few times. The chain is built from TRBV27 and TRBJ2-5; TRBD1 might be the D (7 bases). Near its end, the DNA agrees better with TRBJ2-7, so the J call may be wrong. In germline, CDR1 is MNHEY, CDR2 SMNVEV (reference sequence). The CDR3 has 15 residues. In DNA form, the CDR3 reads TGTGCCAGCAGTTTAGGGGGCGGGACAGACTACGAGCAGTACTTC. Its protein product is CASSLGGGTDYEQYF.

This chain joins TRBV23-1 and TRBJ1-6, with 9 bases that match TRBD1. TRBV23-1 is an ORF, with its function uncertain. After removal of 0 bases from V and 3 bases from J, the junction contained 15 bases not matched to a gene. The CDR3 sequence is 21 residues long. The CDR3 here is CASSQSAGTNRGPYYNSPLHF. The CDR3 nucleotides are TGCGCCAGCAGTCAATCGGCGGGAACAAACAGGGGGCCCTACTATAATTCACCCCTCCACTTT.

This clonotype was seen a handful of times. The J gene is TRBJ2-7, the V gene TRBV7-2; D is undetermined. The J call may be in error: the DNA end matches TRBJ2-5 better. Looked up from germline, CDR1 is SGHTA and CDR2 is FQGNSA. CDR3 length equals 15 residues. In DNA form, the CDR3 reads TGTGCCAGCAGCTTATATTTTGGGGTCGGTGAGACCCAGTACTTC. It encodes CASSLYFGVGETQYF.